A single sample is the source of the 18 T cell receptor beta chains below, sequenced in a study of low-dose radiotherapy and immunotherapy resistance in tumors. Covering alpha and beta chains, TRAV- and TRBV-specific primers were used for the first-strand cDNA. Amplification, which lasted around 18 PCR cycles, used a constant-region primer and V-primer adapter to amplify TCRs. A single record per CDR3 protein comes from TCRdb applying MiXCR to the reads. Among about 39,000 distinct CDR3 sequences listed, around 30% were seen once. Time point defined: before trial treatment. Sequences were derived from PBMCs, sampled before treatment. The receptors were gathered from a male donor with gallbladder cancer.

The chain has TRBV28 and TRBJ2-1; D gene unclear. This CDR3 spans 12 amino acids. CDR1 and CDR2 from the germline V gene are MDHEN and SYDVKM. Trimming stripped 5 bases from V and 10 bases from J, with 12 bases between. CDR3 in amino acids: CASSLVSYEQFF. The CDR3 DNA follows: TGTGCCAGCAGTCTGGTTTCGTACGAGCAGTTCTTC.

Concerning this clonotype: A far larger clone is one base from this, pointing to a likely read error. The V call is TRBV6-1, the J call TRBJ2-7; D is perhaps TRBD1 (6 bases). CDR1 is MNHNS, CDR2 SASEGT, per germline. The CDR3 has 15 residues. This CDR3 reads CVISEGVTNSYEQYF. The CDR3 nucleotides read TGTGTCATCAGTGAGGGGGTAACTAACTCCTACGAGCAGTACTTC.

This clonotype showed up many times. CDR3 nucleotides: TGTGCCAGCAGTTTCGGGGGCGCCCCGGGTCTTTACACCGGGGAGCTGTTTTTT. This translates into CASSFGGAPGLYTGELFF. This sequence joins TRBV27 and TRBJ2-2; D may match TRBD1 or TRBD2 (6 bases each). This CDR3 is 18 amino acids long. Per the germline V gene, CDR1 is MNHEY and CDR2 is SMNVEV (reference sequence). V dropped 3 bases and J dropped 3 bases, with 20 bases sitting between them.

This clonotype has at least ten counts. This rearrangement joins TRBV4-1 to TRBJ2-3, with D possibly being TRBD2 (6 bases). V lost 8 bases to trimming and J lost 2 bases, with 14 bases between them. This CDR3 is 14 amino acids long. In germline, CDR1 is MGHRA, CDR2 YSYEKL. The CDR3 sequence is CASAGSGNTDTQYF. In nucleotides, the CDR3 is TGCGCCAGCGCGGGGAGCGGCAACACAGATACGCAGTATTTT.

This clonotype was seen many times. DNA for the CDR3: TGTGCCAGCAGCTCACCTATGCTCCCTAGCACAGATACGCAGTATTTT. Its translation: CASSSPMLPSTDTQYF. The chain uses TRBV7-2 and TRBJ2-3; D gene unclear. Germline CDR1 is SGHTA and CDR2 is FQGNSA. V lost 4 bases to trimming and J lost 0 bases, with 14 bases between them. CDR3 length equals 16 residues.

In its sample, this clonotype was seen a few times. The CDR3 region is CSARGGGGAGYNSPLHF. CDR3 in DNA: TGCAGTGCTAGGGGCGGCGGGGGGGCCGGCTATAATTCACCCCTCCACTTT. The rearrangement uses TRBV20-1 and TRBJ1-6; D is possibly TRBD1 (6 bases). The V and J ends lost 3 bases and 3 bases respectively, with 18 bases between them. CDR1 is DFQATT, CDR2 SNEGSKA, per germline (reference sequence). The CDR3 totals 17 residues.

CDR3 nucleotides: TGCAGTGCTGGGGGTGAAAAACTGTTTTTT. It yields the protein CSAGGEKLFF. This rearrangement joins TRBV20-1 to TRBJ1-4; D is possibly TRBD1 (5 bases). Germline V lookup: CDR1 DFQATT, CDR2 SNEGSKA (reference sequence). V was trimmed by 5 bases and J by 7 bases, leaving 5 bases between them. The CDR3 extends over 10 amino acids.

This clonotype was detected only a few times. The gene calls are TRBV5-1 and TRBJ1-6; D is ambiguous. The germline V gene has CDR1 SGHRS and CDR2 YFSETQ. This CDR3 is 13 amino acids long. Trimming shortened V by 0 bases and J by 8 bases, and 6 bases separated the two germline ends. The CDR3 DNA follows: TGCGCCAGCAGCTTGGCCGGGTATTCACCCCTCCACTTT. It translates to CASSLAGYSPLHF.

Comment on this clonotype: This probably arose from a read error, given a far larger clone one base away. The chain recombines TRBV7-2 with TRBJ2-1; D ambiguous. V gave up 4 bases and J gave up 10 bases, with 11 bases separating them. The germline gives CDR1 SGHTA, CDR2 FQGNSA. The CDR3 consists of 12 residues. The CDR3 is CASSSRAYEQFF. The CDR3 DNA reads TGTGCCAGCAGCTCTCGGGCCTACGAGCAGTTCTTC. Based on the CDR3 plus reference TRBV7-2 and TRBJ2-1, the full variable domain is GAGVSQSPSNKVTEKGKDVELRCDPISGHTALYWYRQSLGQGLEFLIYFQGNSAPDKSGLPSDRFSAERTGGSVSTLTIQRTQQEDSAVYLCASSSRAYEQFFGPGTRLTVL.

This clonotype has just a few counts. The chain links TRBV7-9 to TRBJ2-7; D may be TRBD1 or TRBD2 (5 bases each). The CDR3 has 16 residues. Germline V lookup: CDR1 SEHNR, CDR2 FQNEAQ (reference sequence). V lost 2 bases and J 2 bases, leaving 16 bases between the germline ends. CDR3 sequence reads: CASSLQSGQPPYEQYF. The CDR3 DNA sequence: TGTGCCAGCAGCTTACAATCGGGGCAGCCCCCCTACGAGCAGTACTTC.

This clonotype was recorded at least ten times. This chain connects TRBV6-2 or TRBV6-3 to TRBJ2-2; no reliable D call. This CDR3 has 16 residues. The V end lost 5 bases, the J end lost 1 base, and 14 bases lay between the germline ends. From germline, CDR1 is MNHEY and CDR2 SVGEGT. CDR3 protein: CASSEFHRLNTGELFF. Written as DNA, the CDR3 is TGTGCCAGCAGTGAATTTCACAGACTGAACACCGGGGAGCTGTTTTTT.

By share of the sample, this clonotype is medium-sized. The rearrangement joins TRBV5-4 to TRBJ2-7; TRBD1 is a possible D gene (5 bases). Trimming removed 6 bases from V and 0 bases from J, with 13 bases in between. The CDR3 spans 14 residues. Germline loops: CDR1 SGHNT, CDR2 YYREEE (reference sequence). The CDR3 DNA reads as TGTGCCAGCAAGAAGGACACGGCCTCCTACGAGCAGTACTTC. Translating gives CASKKDTASYEQYF.

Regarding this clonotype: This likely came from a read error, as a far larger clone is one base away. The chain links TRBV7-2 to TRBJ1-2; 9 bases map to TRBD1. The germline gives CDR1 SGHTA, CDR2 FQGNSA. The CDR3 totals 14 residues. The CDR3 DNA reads TGCGCCAGCAGCTTCAAGACAGGGGGGTATGGCTACACCTTC. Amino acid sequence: CASSFKTGGYGYTF.

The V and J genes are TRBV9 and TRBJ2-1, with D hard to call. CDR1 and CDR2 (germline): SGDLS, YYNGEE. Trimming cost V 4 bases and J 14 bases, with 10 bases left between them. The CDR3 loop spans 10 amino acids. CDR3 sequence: CASSRPKEFF. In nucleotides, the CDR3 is TGTGCCAGCAGCAGGCCCAAGGAGTTCTTC.

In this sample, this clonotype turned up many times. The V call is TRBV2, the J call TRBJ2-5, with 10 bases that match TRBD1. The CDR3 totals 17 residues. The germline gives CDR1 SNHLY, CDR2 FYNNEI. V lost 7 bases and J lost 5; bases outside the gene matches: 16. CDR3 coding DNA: TGTGCCAGCAACCCGGGACAGGGGTTCTCGACTGGGGAGACCCAGTACTTC. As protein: CASNPGQGFSTGETQYF.

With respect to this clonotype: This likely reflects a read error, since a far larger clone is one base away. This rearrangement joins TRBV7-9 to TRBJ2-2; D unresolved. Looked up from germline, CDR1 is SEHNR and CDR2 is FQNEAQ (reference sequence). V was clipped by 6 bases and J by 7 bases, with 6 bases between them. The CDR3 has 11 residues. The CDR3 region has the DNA TGTGCCAGCAGACGAGTCGGGGAGCTGTTTTTT. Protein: CASRRVGELFF.

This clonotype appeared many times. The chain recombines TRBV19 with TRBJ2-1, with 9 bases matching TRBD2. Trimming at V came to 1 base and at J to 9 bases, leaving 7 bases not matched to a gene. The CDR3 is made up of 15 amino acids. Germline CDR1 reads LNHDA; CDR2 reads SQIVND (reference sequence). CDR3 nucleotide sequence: TGTGCCAGTAGTATAGGAGCGGGAGGTATTAGTGAGCAGTTCTTC. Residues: CASSIGAGGISEQFF.

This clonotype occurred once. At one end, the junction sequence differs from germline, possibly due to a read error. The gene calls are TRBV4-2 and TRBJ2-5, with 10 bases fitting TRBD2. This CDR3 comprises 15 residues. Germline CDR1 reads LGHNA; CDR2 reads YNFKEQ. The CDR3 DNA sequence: TGTGCCAGCAGCCCTTTAGCGGGGGGCCGGGAGACCCCGTACTTC. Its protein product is CASSPLAGGRETPYF.